The T cell receptor (beta chain) under discussion was sequenced for a study of blood T cell repertoires in COVID-19 (dated by TCRdb to about 2020). Background on the whole study: The collaborator samples originated in the United States, Italy and Spain and spanned the acute and convalescent phases of COVID-19. The prospective study material was composed of cDNA or gDNA derived from T cells, B-cell-depleted T cells, or PBMCs. Subjects who had been exposed to COVID-19, were actively infected with it, or had recovered from it provided the deeply sampled blood TCRbeta repertoires that made up the dataset. The repertoires were made available in a free public database intended to serve as a resource for research on the immune response to SARS-CoV-2. Samples were obtained from the ongoing ImmuneRACE study (first 160 participants) and from 950 to 1,500 subjects provided by 6 global collaborators. The sample metadata nearly always contained a de-identified subject ID, COVID-19 status, age in years and sex. HLA class I and class II types, where available, came from metadata supplied by the sample provider rather than from assay-based typing. General study outcomes and caveats: Clinical and demographic metadata were provided uncurated, with the amount varying by source and participant.

About this clone: What this receptor recognizes is not known. Base qualities are not at hand, and no much larger clone is one base apart.

Between the V and J ends, shortened by 5 bases and 1 base respectively, the junction contains 12 bases. According to the germline V gene (reference sequence), CDR1 reads MNHEY and CDR2 reads SMNVEV. Inclusive of the bounding cysteine and phenylalanine, the CDR3 is 15 residues long. The read is trimmed to its CDR3 DNA, 45 bases read in frame from base 1. The immunoSEQ Assay, a bias-controlled multiplex PCR, was used to amplify TCRbeta CDR3 regions from genomic DNA. The study's own analysis went as follows. The number of nucleated cells in each sample was estimated by amplification of reference gene primers within the assay. To quantify the absolute abundance of each unique TCRbeta CDR3 rearrangement, sequence reads were collapsed and filtered. For each sample, productive Simpson clonality was calculated as the square root of Simpson's diversity index over productive rearrangements. What TCRdb holds here is the immuneACCESS table cut down to in-frame rearrangements. Part of the clones is not present; checked against another copy, under half of the missing clones reflect an unresolved V gene, and the others are unexplained. V and J calls and clone size are given by that table; D and trimming were obtained from the DNA. The sample table contains roughly 74,000 clones; only one count was recorded for almost 90% of them. Clones ranked in the top ten supply 1.9% of the sample.

The collaborating institutions used their own protocols to collect whole blood in K2EDTA tubes. Collaborator samples were shipped for TCRbeta analysis as frozen whole blood, isolated PBMCs, or DNA extracted from either sample type. The rearranged segments are TRBV27 and TRBJ1-5; 5 matching bases give a weak D call of TRBD1. Sequenced sample: peripheral blood. The receptor comes from a woman of 80 years or more with active or convalescent COVID-19. The CDR3 region has the sequence CASSPYRGSNQPQHF. The sequenced DNA is TGTGCCAGCAGTCCTTATCGGGGGAGCAATCAGCCCCAGCATTTT.